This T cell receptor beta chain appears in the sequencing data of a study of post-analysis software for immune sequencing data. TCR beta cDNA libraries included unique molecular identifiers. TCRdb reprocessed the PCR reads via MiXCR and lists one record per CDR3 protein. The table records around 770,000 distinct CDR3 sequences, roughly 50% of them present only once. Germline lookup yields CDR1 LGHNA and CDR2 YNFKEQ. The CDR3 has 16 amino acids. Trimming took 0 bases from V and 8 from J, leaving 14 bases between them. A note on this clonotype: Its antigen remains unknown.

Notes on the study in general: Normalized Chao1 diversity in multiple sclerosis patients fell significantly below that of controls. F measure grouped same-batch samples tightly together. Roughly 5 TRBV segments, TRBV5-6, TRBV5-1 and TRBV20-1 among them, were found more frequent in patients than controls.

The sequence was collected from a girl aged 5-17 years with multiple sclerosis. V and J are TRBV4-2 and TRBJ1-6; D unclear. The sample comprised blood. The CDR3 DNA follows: TGTGCCAGCAGCCAAGAACGGACGGGCGTTGATTCACCCCTCCACTTT. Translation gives CASSQERTGVDSPLHF.